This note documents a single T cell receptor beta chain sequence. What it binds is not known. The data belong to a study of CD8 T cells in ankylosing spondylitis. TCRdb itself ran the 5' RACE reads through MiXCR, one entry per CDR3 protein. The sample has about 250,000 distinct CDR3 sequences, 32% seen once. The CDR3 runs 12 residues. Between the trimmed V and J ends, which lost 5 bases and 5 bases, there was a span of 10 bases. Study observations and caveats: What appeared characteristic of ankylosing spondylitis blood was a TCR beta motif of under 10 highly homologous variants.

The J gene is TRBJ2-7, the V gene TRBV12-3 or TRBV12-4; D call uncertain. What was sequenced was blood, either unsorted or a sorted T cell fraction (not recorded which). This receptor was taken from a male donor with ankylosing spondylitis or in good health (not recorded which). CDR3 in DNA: TGTGCCAGCAGTAGCGACCGCCACGAGCAGTACTTC. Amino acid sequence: CASSSDRHEQYF.